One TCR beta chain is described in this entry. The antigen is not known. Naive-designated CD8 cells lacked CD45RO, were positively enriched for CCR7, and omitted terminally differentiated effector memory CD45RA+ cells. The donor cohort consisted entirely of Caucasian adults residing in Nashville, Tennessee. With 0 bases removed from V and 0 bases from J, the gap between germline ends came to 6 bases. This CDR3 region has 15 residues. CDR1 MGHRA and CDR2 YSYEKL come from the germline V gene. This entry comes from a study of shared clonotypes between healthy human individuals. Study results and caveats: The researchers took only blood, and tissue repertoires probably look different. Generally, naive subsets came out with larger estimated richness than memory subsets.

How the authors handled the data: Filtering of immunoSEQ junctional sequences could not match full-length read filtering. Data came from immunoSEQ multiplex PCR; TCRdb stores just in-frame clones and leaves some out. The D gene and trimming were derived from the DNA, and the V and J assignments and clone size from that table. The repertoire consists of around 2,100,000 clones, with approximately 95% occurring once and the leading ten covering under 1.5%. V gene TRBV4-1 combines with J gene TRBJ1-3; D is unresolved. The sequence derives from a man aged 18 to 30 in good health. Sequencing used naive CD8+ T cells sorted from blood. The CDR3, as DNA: TGCGCCAGCAGCCAAGAGCACCGCTCTGGAAACACCATATATTTT. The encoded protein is CASSQEHRSGNTIYF.